This TCR beta chain was retrieved from a study of OX40 agonist ivuxolimab in advanced cancers. The overall study: Patients were treated with ivuxolimab, an agonistic anti-OX40 (CD134) antibody. The mean age was approximately 56 years, ranging from roughly 23 to 90, with under 90% of participants male. General observations from the study: At 0.1 to 3.0 mg/kg and by week 6, clonal expansion occurred in CD4+ and CD8+ blood T cells. The mean number of expanded clones was higher in CD8+ T cells than in CD4+.

The CDR3 loop spans 11 amino acids. Germline lookup yields CDR1 MNHEY and CDR2 SVGAGI. Trimming stripped 5 bases from V and 6 bases from J, with 8 bases between. As concerns this clone: Its antigen is unidentified.

Clones were sequenced by immunoSEQ multiplex PCR, and TCRdb holds only the in-frame ones, with some missing. The sample lists 13,000 or so clones, about four fifths occurring once. This rearrangement joins TRBV6-5 to TRBJ2-7, with a tentative D call TRBD2 (5 bases). The sample in question was CD4+ or CD8+ T cells sorted from blood, obtained in a trial of the OX40 agonist ivuxolimab. The sequence derives from an adult with an advanced solid tumor such as melanoma, head and neck, liver or kidney cancer. CDR3 amino acids: CASSERGEQYF. DNA of the CDR3: TGTGCCAGCAGTGAACGGGGCGAGCAGTACTTC.